Sequencing of this TCR beta chain was carried out in a study of blood T cell repertoires in COVID-19. As for the study in general: COVID-19 samples from acute and convalescent phases originated in the United States, Italy and Spain. T cells, B-cell-depleted T cells, or PBMCs provided the cDNA or gDNA that served as material.

Germline V gene sequence: CDR1 MNHEY, CDR2 SVGAGI. Between the trimmed V and J ends, which lost 8 bases and 7 bases, there was a span of 20 bases. The CDR3 length is 15 residues. Original processing methods: Amplifying reference gene primers gave estimates of nucleated cell counts. The assay was immunoSEQ multiplex PCR, and TCRdb's table has in-frame clones only and misses some. That table furnishes V, J and clone size, whereas the DNA furnished D and trimming. The table includes approximately 100,000 clones, 70% to 90% detected once. This sequence originates from a woman in her sixties with acute or convalescent COVID-19. Sequenced material: peripheral blood. The J gene is TRBJ1-4, the V gene TRBV6-5; D possibly corresponds to TRBD1 (5 bases). The CDR3 DNA is TGTGCCAGCGGGTGGCCCGGGCAGGGCGGTGAAAAACTGTTTTTT. This translates into CASGWPGQGGEKLFF.